The rows below give T cell receptor beta chains drawn from one sample of a study of blood T cell repertoires in COVID-19. Some clones are missing from TCRdb's copy, which holds only in-frame ones; the method was immunoSEQ multiplex PCR. In the table there are about 160,000 clones, roughly 90% of which are singletons. What was sequenced was peripheral blood. The receptors were gathered from a man aged 50-59 years with acute or convalescent COVID-19. The CDR3 runs from the conserved cysteine through the conserved F or W. The order of the fields is V gene, clone size, J gene, D gene, CDR3 DNA, CDR3 protein. The D gene is left open where the match is weak. Size is stated for part of the rows, as once, few or many counts, or as a class when the clone is expanded.

V gene: TRBV7-6; clone size: NA; J gene: TRBJ2-5; D gene: NA; CDR3 DNA: TGTGCCAGCAGCTCCACCTGGGAGAGGGGGCAAGAGACCCAGTACTTC; CDR3 protein: CASSSTWERGQETQYF
V gene: TRBV7-9; clone size: NA; J gene: TRBJ1-3; D gene: TRBD1; CDR3 DNA: TGTGCCAGCAGCTTCGACAGGGGCTCTGGAAACACCATATATTTT; CDR3 protein: CASSFDRGSGNTIYF
V gene: TRBV27; clone size: NA; J gene: TRBJ2-1; D gene: TRBD2; CDR3 DNA: TGTGCCAGCAGTCAACCCTGGGGACTAGACTACAATGAGCAGTTCTTC; CDR3 protein: CASSQPWGLDYNEQFF
V gene: TRBV10-3; clone size: NA; J gene: TRBJ2-2; D gene: TRBD2; CDR3 DNA: TGTGCCATCAGATCGGGACTAGCGGGGGGGCCCAACACCGGGGAGCTGTTTTTT; CDR3 protein: CAIRSGLAGGPNTGELFF
V gene: TRBV27; clone size: NA; J gene: TRBJ2-1; D gene: NA; CDR3 DNA: TGTGCCAGCGGGCATAGCTCCTACAATGAGCAGTTCTTC; CDR3 protein: CASGHSSYNEQFF
V gene: TRBV5-4; clone size: few; J gene: TRBJ2-2; D gene: TRBD1; CDR3 DNA: TGTGCCAGCAGCTTGGAGACAGGGGCGAACACCGGGGAGCTGTTTTTT; CDR3 protein: CASSLETGANTGELFF
V gene: TRBV19; clone size: NA; J gene: TRBJ1-2; D gene: TRBD1; CDR3 DNA: TGTGCCAGTAGTATAACAGGGGGAGAGTGGTACACCTTC; CDR3 protein: CASSITGGEWYTF
V gene: TRBV6-5; clone size: NA; J gene: TRBJ1-1; D gene: NA; CDR3 DNA: TGTGCCAGCAGATGGGACACCTACACTGAAGCTTTCTTT; CDR3 protein: CASRWDTYTEAFF
V gene: TRBV7-3; clone size: few; J gene: TRBJ2-5; D gene: NA; CDR3 DNA: TGTGCCAGCAGCTATGTACATAGTCAGGGGGAGACCCAGTACTTC; CDR3 protein: CASSYVHSQGETQYF
V gene: TRBV3-1/TRBV3-2; clone size: NA; J gene: TRBJ2-1; D gene: TRBD1; CDR3 DNA: TGTGCCAGCAGCCAAGATGGAACAGGGGTCCATGAGCAGTTCTTC; CDR3 protein: CASSQDGTGVHEQFF
V gene: TRBV9; clone size: NA; J gene: TRBJ1-3; D gene: NA; CDR3 DNA: TGTGCCAGCAGCCTTCGGGACGGGAGCTCTGGAAACACCATATATTTT; CDR3 protein: CASSLRDGSSGNTIYF
V gene: TRBV3-1/TRBV3-2; clone size: NA; J gene: TRBJ1-6; D gene: NA; CDR3 DNA: TGTGCCAGCAGCCAAGGGGAGGCCTATAATTCACCCCTCCACTTT; CDR3 protein: CASSQGEAYNSPLHF
V gene: TRBV11-3; clone size: NA; J gene: TRBJ2-1; D gene: TRBD2; CDR3 DNA: TGTGCCAGCAGCTTAACGGGGGGATACAATGAGCAGTTCTTC; CDR3 protein: CASSLTGGYNEQFF
V gene: TRBV29-1; clone size: NA; J gene: TRBJ1-2; D gene: NA; CDR3 DNA: TGCAGCGTTCGCCACTTGACAGGCTATGGCTACACCTTC; CDR3 protein: CSVRHLTGYGYTF